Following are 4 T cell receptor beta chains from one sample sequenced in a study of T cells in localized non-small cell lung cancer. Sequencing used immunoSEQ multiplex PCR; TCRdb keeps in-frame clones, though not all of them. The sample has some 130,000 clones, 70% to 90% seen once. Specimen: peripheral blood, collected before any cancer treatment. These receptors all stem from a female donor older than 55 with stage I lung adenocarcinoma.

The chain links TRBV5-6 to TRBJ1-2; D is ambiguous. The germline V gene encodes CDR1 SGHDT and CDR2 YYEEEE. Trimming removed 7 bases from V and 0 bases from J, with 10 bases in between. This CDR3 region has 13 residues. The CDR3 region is CASLQLPNYGYTF. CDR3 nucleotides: TGTGCCAGCCTACAACTCCCTAACTATGGCTACACCTTC.

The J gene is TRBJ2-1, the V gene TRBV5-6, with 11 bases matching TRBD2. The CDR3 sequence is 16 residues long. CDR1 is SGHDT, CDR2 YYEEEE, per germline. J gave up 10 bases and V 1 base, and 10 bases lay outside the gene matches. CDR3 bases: TGTGCCAGCAGCTTGATATGGGGACTAGCGGCAAACGAGCAGTTCTTC. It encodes CASSLIWGLAANEQFF.

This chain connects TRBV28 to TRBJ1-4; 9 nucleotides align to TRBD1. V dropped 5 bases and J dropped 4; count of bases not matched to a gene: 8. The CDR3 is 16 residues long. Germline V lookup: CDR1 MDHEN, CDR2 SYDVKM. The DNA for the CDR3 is TGTGCCAGCAGTGCCACAGGGGGCGGTTTTAATGAAAAACTGTTTTTT. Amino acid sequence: CASSATGGGFNEKLFF.

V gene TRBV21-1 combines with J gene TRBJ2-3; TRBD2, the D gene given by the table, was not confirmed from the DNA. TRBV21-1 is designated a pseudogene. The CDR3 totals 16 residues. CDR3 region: CASTLDSGTGTDTQYF. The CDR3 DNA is TGTGCCAGCACACTAGATAGCGGGACGGGCACAGATACGCAGTATTTT.